This is a list of T cell receptor beta chains from one sample in a study of blood T cell repertoires in COVID-19. TCRdb keeps only in-frame clones here, not all; method: immunoSEQ multiplex PCR. The sample includes about 75,000 clones, 88% seen only once; the top ten take approximately 20%. The material sequenced was peripheral blood. The receptors derive from a human donor in a cohort sampled during active COVID-19. CDR3s include the opening cysteine and the closing phenylalanine or tryptophan. A D gene is named only where the DNA matches it firmly. A clone size is listed for some rows: how often the clone was seen (once, few, many), or a class if it is expanded.

CDR3 protein: CAISESDSSNQPQHF
CDR3 DNA: TGTGCCATCAGTGAGAGTGACAGTAGCAATCAGCCCCAGCATTTT
V gene: TRBV10-3
J gene: TRBJ1-5
clone size: NA
D gene: NA

CDR3 protein: CASSDDRGSYEQYF
CDR3 DNA: TGTGCCAGCAGCGACGACAGGGGTAGTTACGAGCAGTACTTC
V gene: TRBV7-9
J gene: TRBJ2-7
clone size: NA
D gene: TRBD1

CDR3 protein: CASSLNKGEETQYF
CDR3 DNA: TGTGCCAGCTCACTTAACAAGGGGGAAGAGACCCAGTACTTC
V gene: TRBV18
J gene: TRBJ2-5
clone size: NA
D gene: NA

CDR3 protein: CASSYKTTGRNTEAFF
CDR3 DNA: TGTGCCAGCAGTTACAAAACGACAGGGAGGAACACTGAAGCTTTCTTT
V gene: TRBV6-5
J gene: TRBJ1-1
clone size: NA
D gene: TRBD1

CDR3 protein: CATSDRTGRGGYTF
CDR3 DNA: TGTGCCACCAGTGATCGGACAGGGCGAGGTGGCTACACCTTC
V gene: TRBV24-1
J gene: TRBJ1-2
clone size: few
D gene: TRBD1

CDR3 protein: CASTQSTSGRLDTQYF
CDR3 DNA: TGCGCCAGCACCCAGTCTACCAGCGGGAGACTTGATACGCAGTATTTT
V gene: TRBV10-1
J gene: TRBJ2-3
clone size: NA
D gene: TRBD2

CDR3 protein: CATSRRQVLIRIEAEAFF
CDR3 DNA: TGTGCCACCAGCAGACGACAGGTTCTAATTAGGATAGAGGCTGAAGCTTTCTTT
V gene: TRBV15
J gene: TRBJ1-1
clone size: NA
D gene: NA

CDR3 protein: CASGLGTNTEAFF
CDR3 DNA: TGTGCTAGTGGTTTGGGGACAAACACTGAAGCTTTCTTT
V gene: TRBV12-5
J gene: TRBJ1-1
clone size: once
D gene: NA

CDR3 protein: CASSRGLAGRYEQYF
CDR3 DNA: TGCGCCAGCAGCCGGGGACTAGCGGGACGGTACGAGCAGTACTTC
V gene: TRBV5-1
J gene: TRBJ2-7
clone size: NA
D gene: TRBD2

CDR3 protein: CASSHRAGALGGELFF
CDR3 DNA: TGTGCCAGCAGCCACCGAGCGGGGGCCCTTGGGGGGGAGCTGTTTTTT
V gene: TRBV3-1/TRBV3-2
J gene: TRBJ2-2
clone size: NA
D gene: TRBD2

CDR3 protein: CASTEGDRVVNSPLHF
CDR3 DNA: TGTGCCAGTACGGAGGGGGACAGGGTAGTCAATTCACCCCTCCACTTT
V gene: TRBV19
J gene: TRBJ1-6
clone size: NA
D gene: TRBD1

CDR3 protein: CATAGTNYEQYF
CDR3 DNA: TGTGCCACCGCCGGGACTAACTACGAGCAGTACTTC
V gene: TRBV24-1
J gene: TRBJ2-7
clone size: NA
D gene: TRBD2

CDR3 protein: CASSLRAGDHGTEAFF
CDR3 DNA: TGCGCCAGCAGCTTGAGGGCAGGGGATCATGGCACTGAAGCTTTCTTT
V gene: TRBV5-1
J gene: TRBJ1-1
clone size: NA
D gene: NA

CDR3 protein: CASSFGMNTEAFF
CDR3 DNA: TGTGCCAGCAGCTTCGGTATGAACACTGAAGCTTTCTTT
V gene: TRBV7-8
J gene: TRBJ1-1
clone size: NA
D gene: NA

CDR3 protein: CASIPTRSRYGAREGRETQYF
CDR3 DNA: TGCGCCAGCATCCCCACCAGGAGCCGCTACGGAGCGAGGGAGGGTAGGGAGACCCAGTACTTC
V gene: TRBV10-2
J gene: TRBJ2-5
clone size: NA
D gene: TRBD2

CDR3 protein: CASKDFARLTGENSPLHF
CDR3 DNA: TGTGCCAGCAAAGATTTCGCCCGTCTAACAGGGGAAAATTCACCCCTCCACTTT
V gene: TRBV27
J gene: TRBJ1-6
clone size: NA
D gene: TRBD1

CDR3 protein: CASSRDSYEQYF
CDR3 DNA: TGTGCCAGCAGTCGAGACAGCTACGAGCAGTACTTC
V gene: TRBV5-4
J gene: TRBJ2-7
clone size: NA
D gene: NA

CDR3 protein: CASRARTGGQQPQHF
CDR3 DNA: TGTGCCAGCAGGGCCCGGACAGGGGGCCAGCAGCCCCAGCATTTT
V gene: TRBV2
J gene: TRBJ1-5
clone size: NA
D gene: TRBD1

CDR3 protein: CASSLGQQETQYF
CDR3 DNA: TGTGCCAGCAGCTTGGGACAGCAAGAGACCCAGTACTTC
V gene: TRBV5-6
J gene: TRBJ2-5
clone size: NA
D gene: NA

CDR3 protein: CASSLLSGGAGEQFF
CDR3 DNA: TGTGCCAGCAGCTTGCTTAGCGGGGGGGCAGGTGAGCAGTTCTTC
V gene: TRBV5-4
J gene: TRBJ2-1
clone size: NA
D gene: TRBD2

CDR3 protein: CASSFSSTSGGSGELFF
CDR3 DNA: TGTGCCAGCAGCTTCTCGTCCACTAGCGGGGGATCCGGGGAGCTGTTTTTT
V gene: TRBV9
J gene: TRBJ2-2
clone size: NA
D gene: TRBD2

CDR3 protein: CSVVVGQGFGYTF
CDR3 DNA: TGCAGCGTTGTGGTGGGACAGGGATTTGGCTACACCTTC
V gene: TRBV29-1
J gene: TRBJ1-2
clone size: NA
D gene: TRBD1

CDR3 protein: CASSPAGRPTDTQYF
CDR3 DNA: TGTGCCAGCAGCCCAGCGGGCCGGCCCACAGATACGCAGTATTTT
V gene: TRBV7-9
J gene: TRBJ2-3
clone size: NA
D gene: NA

CDR3 protein: CASSPQTGGTGELFF
CDR3 DNA: TGTGCCAGTTCACCCCAGACAGGGGGAACCGGGGAGCTGTTTTTT
V gene: TRBV19
J gene: TRBJ2-2
clone size: NA
D gene: TRBD1

CDR3 protein: CASSFGGTSTDTQYF
CDR3 DNA: TGTGCCAGCAGCTTCGGCGGCACCTCCACAGATACGCAGTATTTT
V gene: TRBV5-4
J gene: TRBJ2-3
clone size: NA
D gene: NA

CDR3 protein: CASSSQGAANTGELFF
CDR3 DNA: TGTGCCAGCAGCTCTCAAGGGGCCGCGAACACCGGGGAGCTGTTTTTT
V gene: TRBV7-2
J gene: TRBJ2-2
clone size: NA
D gene: NA

CDR3 protein: CASSVHGYNEQFF
CDR3 DNA: TGTGCCAGCAGCGTACACGGGTACAATGAGCAGTTCTTC
V gene: TRBV9
J gene: TRBJ2-1
clone size: NA
D gene: NA

CDR3 protein: CASSGQGYGYTF
CDR3 DNA: TGTGCCAGCAGTGGACAGGGGTATGGCTACACCTTC
V gene: TRBV2
J gene: TRBJ1-2
clone size: once
D gene: TRBD1

CDR3 protein: CASSLYGQGQYF
CDR3 DNA: TGTGCCAGCAGTTTATACGGACAGGGTCAGTATTTT
V gene: TRBV27
J gene: TRBJ2-3
clone size: NA
D gene: TRBD1